The sequence of this TCR beta chain was determined in a study of blood T cell repertoires in COVID-19. At the level of the study: The origin of the acute and convalescent COVID-19 samples was the United States, Italy and Spain.

This clone occurred once. Original methodology: Amplifying reference gene primers gave estimates of nucleated cell counts. Clones were sequenced by immunoSEQ multiplex PCR, and TCRdb holds only the in-frame ones, with some missing. V, J and clone size reflect that table, while D and trimming were determined from the DNA. The sample has about 210,000 clones; around nine tenths are singletons. The source material was peripheral blood. The receptor was isolated from a man aged 18 to 30 with active or convalescent COVID-19.

DNA of the CDR3: TGTGCCAGCAGCTTACGTGGTGGGACAGACTACAATGAGCAGTTCTTC. It translates to CASSLRGGTDYNEQFF. V gene TRBV7-9 combines with J gene TRBJ2-1; 7 nucleotides align to TRBD1. From germline, CDR1 is SEHNR and CDR2 FQNEAQ (reference sequence). Germline trimming cut 2 bases from V and 3 bases from J; bases unmatched to any gene: 7. This CDR3 is 16 amino acids long.